These 7 T cell receptor beta chains were sequenced from one sample in a study of T-cell reconstitution after alpha-beta-depleted transplantation in children. Library preparation (for TCRbeta) was performed with unique molecular identifiers. TCRdb redid the calling of the PCR reads with MiXCR, one entry per CDR3 protein. Of hundreds of thousands of distinct CDR3 sequences listed, around 13% were seen once; the top ten hold 0.79%. The sample consisted of PBMCs, taken before TCRalphabeta/CD19-depleted stem cell transplant. These receptors were obtained from a girl aged 2-10 years with congenital amegakaryocytic thrombocytopenia, due to receive a stem cell transplant.

Many counts were recorded for this clonotype. The V and J genes are TRBV12-3 or TRBV12-4 and TRBJ2-6; possible D gene TRBD1, 5 bases. This CDR3 comprises 16 residues. The ends were cut back, 7 bases at V and 0 bases at J, with 13 bases in the middle. DNA of the CDR3: TGTGCCAGCACCAAGGACATGGGCTCTGGGGCCAACGTCCTGACTTTC. Protein sequence: CASTKDMGSGANVLTF.

There are many counts of this clonotype. V gene TRBV9 combines with J gene TRBJ2-1; the D call may be TRBD1 or TRBD2 (5 bases each). Germline assignment: CDR1 SGDLS and CDR2 YYNGEE. The CDR3 loop spans 17 amino acids. V was pared by 4 bases and J by 4 bases, with 21 bases between. The CDR3 spells CASSTNTGPGGYNEQFF. DNA for the CDR3: TGTGCCAGCAGCACAAACACGGGACCAGGCGGATACAATGAGCAGTTCTTC.

This clonotype is a singleton in its sample. Relative to the germline gene, one junction end is altered; a read error may explain this. The genes are TRBV6-4 and TRBJ2-3; D is unresolved. Germline V gene data show CDR1 as MRHNA and CDR2 as SNTAGT. The CDR3 contains 13 residues. CDR3 DNA: TGTACCAGCAGTGAGCGCGAGACAGATACGCAGTATTTT. It specifies CTSSERETDTQYF.

This clonotype was counted at least ten times. This sequence joins TRBV5-1 and TRBJ2-2, with a tentative D call TRBD1 (6 bases). CDR3 length: 15 residues. V shed 4 bases and J shed 1 base, with 11 bases lying between them. Germline lookup yields CDR1 SGHRS and CDR2 YFSETQ. DNA for the CDR3: TGCGCCAGCAGCACCGGGACACTGAACACCGGGGAGCTGTTTTTT. Its protein product is CASSTGTLNTGELFF. Filled out from reference TRBV5-1 and TRBJ2-2, the complete variable domain reads KAGVTQTPRYLIKTRGQQVTLSCSPISGHRSVSWYQQTPGQGLQFLFEYFSETQRNKGNFPGRFSGRQFSNSRSEMNVSTLELGDSALYLCASSTGTLNTGELFFGEGSRLTVL.

This clonotype was detected only a few times. The V and J genes are TRBV5-1 and TRBJ2-2; D remains unclear. The CDR3 extends over 16 amino acids. V was clipped by 4 bases and J by 4 bases, with 17 bases between them. Germline CDR1 and CDR2: SGHRS and YFSETQ. In nucleotides, the CDR3 is TGCGCCAGCAGCCCTGGTATTTTAGTTGGCACCGGGGAGCTGTTTTTT. Its protein is CASSPGILVGTGELFF.

This chain's CDR3 is CSARGTVTGELFF. As DNA, the CDR3 is TGCAGTGCTAGGGGGACAGTCACCGGGGAGCTGTTTTTT. This chain links TRBV20-1 with TRBJ2-2; 7 positions agree with TRBD1. The CDR3 has 13 residues. In germline, CDR1 is DFQATT, CDR2 SNEGSKA (reference sequence). V dropped 3 bases and J dropped 4; count of bases not matched to a gene: 2.

The V and J genes are TRBV9 and TRBJ2-5; 7 bases agree with TRBD2. Germline V gives CDR1 SGDLS, CDR2 YYNGEE. Germline trimming cut 2 bases from V and 10 bases from J; bases unmatched to any gene: 8. This CDR3 spans 13 amino acids. For the CDR3, the DNA is TGTGCCAGCAGCGTCGGGGGAGGGCCTCTCCAGTACTTC. Translation: CASSVGGGPLQYF.